The rows below give T cell receptor beta chains drawn from one sample of a study of blood T cell repertoires in COVID-19. Here immunoSEQ multiplex PCR was the method, and the copy in TCRdb shows in-frame clones only, minus some. The sample has roughly 200,000 clones; 84% are singletons. Sequencing was done on a sample of peripheral blood. Every receptor here comes from a man aged 50 to 59 with active or convalescent COVID-19. CDR3s include the opening cysteine and the closing phenylalanine or tryptophan. Each record gives: CDR3 protein, CDR3 DNA, D gene, J gene, clone size, V gene. D genes are given only for firm matches. Expanded clones get a size class; other rows say once, few or many, or leave the size out.

CSVGKDGPYEQYF | TGCAGCGTCGGGAAGGACGGCCCCTACGAGCAGTACTTC | NA | TRBJ2-7 | NA | TRBV29-1
CASSKRGSQETQYF | TGTGCCAGCAGCAAAAGGGGCAGCCAAGAGACCCAGTACTTC | NA | TRBJ2-5 | NA | TRBV21-1
CASSKNPGQGLGEQYF | TGCGCCAGCAGCAAAAATCCGGGACAGGGTCTGGGCGAGCAGTACTTC | TRBD1 | TRBJ2-7 | NA | TRBV5-1
CAISGGGSNQPQHF | TGTGCCATCAGTGGCGGGGGGAGCAATCAGCCCCAGCATTTT | NA | TRBJ1-5 | NA | TRBV10-3
CASSLGVIPYNQPQHF | TGTGCCAGCAGCTTAGGCGTGATCCCCTACAATCAGCCCCAGCATTTT | NA | TRBJ1-5 | NA | TRBV11-3
CASSRVWGGNSYEQYF | TGTGCCAGCAGCCGGGTTTGGGGCGGCAACTCCTACGAGCAGTACTTC | NA | TRBJ2-7 | NA | TRBV3-1/TRBV3-2
CASSFWPDSIDEQFF | TGTGCCAGCAGCTTCTGGCCGGACAGCATCGATGAGCAGTTCTTC | NA | TRBJ2-1 | NA | TRBV7-9
CASSLVGQGANNEQFF | TGCGCCAGCAGCTTGGTCGGACAGGGGGCGAACAATGAGCAGTTCTTC | TRBD1 | TRBJ2-1 | NA | TRBV5-1
CASTAEGRTGELFF | TGTGCCAGCACGGCGGAGGGAAGGACCGGGGAGCTGTTTTTT | NA | TRBJ2-2 | NA | TRBV2
CASSLGQNTEAFF | TGTGCCAGCAGCTTGGGACAGAACACTGAAGCTTTCTTT | NA | TRBJ1-1 | once | TRBV7-6
CASSSIQNQETQYF | TGTGCCAGCAGTTCCATACAGAACCAAGAGACCCAGTACTTC | NA | TRBJ2-5 | many | TRBV28
CASSMLSQGGNSPLHF | TGTGCCAGTAGTATGCTGTCGCAGGGAGGTAATTCACCCCTCCACTTT | NA | TRBJ1-6 | NA | TRBV19
CASSGQTGQVYEQYF | TGTGCCAGTAGTGGCCAGACAGGGCAGGTGTACGAGCAGTACTTC | TRBD1 | TRBJ2-7 | NA | TRBV19
CASSPTQGSSYNSPLHF | TGCGCCAGCAGTCCAACACAGGGGAGCTCCTATAATTCACCCCTCCACTTT | TRBD1 | TRBJ1-6 | NA | TRBV23-1
CASSYNEETNYGYTF | TGTGCCAGCAGTTATAACGAGGAAACTAACTATGGCTACACCTTC | NA | TRBJ1-2 | NA | TRBV6-2/TRBV6-3
CASSPPYRGNYEQYF | TGCGCCAGCAGCCCCCCGTACAGGGGCAACTACGAGCAGTACTTC | TRBD1 | TRBJ2-7 | NA | TRBV5-1
CASSLDRTGELFF | TGTGCCAGCAGCTTAGATCGCACCGGGGAGCTGTTTTTT | NA | TRBJ2-2 | NA | TRBV25-1